The source of this T cell receptor beta chain is a study of T cell repertoires in cytomegalovirus infection. Study background: The public TCR beta signatures pointed to both CMV infection and matching HLA type.

Using its own MiXCR run on the reads, TCRdb lists one record per CDR3 protein. The sample shows 350,000 to 450,000 distinct CDR3 sequences, 15% to 20% of them seen only once. The table lists this clonotype with many counts. The antigen is not known. Whole-study results and caveats: CMV-specific HLA-C-restricted TCR beta clonotypes dominated the ex vivo response. Carriers of CMV plus the relevant HLA were identified by cumulative public TCR beta family frequency.

Sequencing input: PBMCs. The TCR comes from a human donor in good health (CMV status not recorded). Some clones in this sample may be carry-over from other donors' samples.

The CDR3 DNA is TGTGCCAGCAGGCCCGGGACAGGGATCGGCAATCAGCCCCAGCATTTT. As protein: CASRPGTGIGNQPQHF. The V and J genes are TRBV6-1 and TRBJ1-5; TRBD1 matches at 9 bases. The CDR3 covers 16 residues. The V and J ends lost 6 bases and 2 bases, in that order; junction bases with no gene match: 8. Per the germline V gene, CDR1 is MNHNS and CDR2 is SASEGT.